The T cell receptor (beta chain) under discussion was sequenced for a study of cytomegalovirus exposure and HLA in healthy donors. PCR involved 60 Vbeta and 13 Jbeta primers. Produced via immunoSEQ multiplex PCR; TCRdb's table is partial and in-frame only. The sample contains 150,000 to 200,000 clones, around 80% of which appear only once. V was pared by 11 bases and J by 3 bases, with 16 bases between. Per the germline V gene, CDR1 is MNHNS and CDR2 is SASEGT. The CDR3 is made up of 14 amino acids. The chain joins TRBV6-1 to TRBJ2-2; D is unresolved. Sample: PBMCs. This clonotype was sampled from a male donor in good health and CMV-seropositive. DNA for the CDR3: TGTGCCGGAAGTTTATTCCGGGACACCGGGGAGCTGTTTTTT. Protein sequence: CAGSLFRDTGELFF.